This paragraph reports one TCR beta chain. Its specificity is unknown. The sample belongs to a study of EBV T-cell therapy then PD-1 blockade in nasopharyngeal carcinoma. The table came from immunoSEQ multiplex PCR; TCRdb's copy has only in-frame clones and leaves some out. The sample records roughly 21,000 clones, 84% being singletons. Germline V lookup: CDR1 MNHNY, CDR2 SVGAGI (reference sequence). This CDR3 comprises 13 residues. V shed 0 bases and J shed 9 bases, with 6 bases lying between them. Treatment in this sample: AdE1-LMPpoly-expanded autologous EBV-specific T-cell therapy followed by anti-PD-1 nivolumab.

This chain connects TRBV6-6 to TRBJ1-6; TRBD1 is a possible D gene (5 bases). The receptor's source is a middle-aged man with nasopharyngeal carcinoma. Sequencing was performed on CD8+ T cells from blood, taken around day 60 from a patient whose treatment included autologous EBV-specific T cells and nivolumab. The CDR3, as DNA: TGTGCCAGCAGTTACTCACAGGTTTCACCCCTCCACTTT. It encodes CASSYSQVSPLHF.